This T cell receptor (beta chain) emerged from a study of cytomegalovirus exposure and HLA in healthy donors. Study results and limitations: Among TCR beta chains, those listed as cytomegalovirus-associated numbered about 150. By HLA locus, TCR association rates varied in a later analysis, with DRB1 showing the most and HLA-C the fewest.

The count of this clone is one. Antigen unknown. The CDR3 is 13 residues long. Per germline, CDR1 MDHEN and CDR2 SYDVKM. The V end was cut by 8 bases, the J end by 0 bases, with 10 bases between. The PCR contained 60 Vbeta and 13 Jbeta primers. The assay was immunoSEQ multiplex PCR, and TCRdb's table has in-frame clones only and misses some. The table shows roughly 130,000 clones, with around four fifths occurring only once. Sequencing was carried out using PBMCs. This receptor was identified in a boy aged 5-17 years in good health and CMV-seronegative. The chain has TRBV28 and TRBJ2-5, with D possibly matching TRBD1 (6 bases). In DNA form, the CDR3 reads TGTGCCAGCGCGACAGGCTACCAAGAGACCCAGTACTTC. This encodes CASATGYQETQYF.